Sequencing of this TCR beta chain was carried out in a study of metastatic and nonmetastatic thyroid tumors. Study at large: For malignant and benign thyroid patients, tumor or nodule tissue and blood were the sources whose repertoires were compared. Whole-study findings and limits: Reports indicated that malignant thyroid tumors showed significantly higher TCR beta diversity than benign nodules did, in blood and tumor.

Each patient went into thyroid surgery without having received any treatment. TCRdb reassembled clones from the PCR reads with MiXCR. This table holds around 7,800 clones, over 25% found once. A note on this clone: Its antigen is as yet unknown.

Sequencing was carried out using adjacent normal tissue. The TCR originated in a male donor with papillary thyroid cancer or a benign thyroid nodule (not recorded which). Some clones in this sample may be carry-over from other donors' samples.

CDR3 coding DNA: TGCGCCAGCAGCTTGGCCCCCTCCAATGAGCAGTTCTTC. It encodes CASSLAPSNEQFF. The chain links TRBV5-1 to TRBJ2-1; no clear D gene. The CDR3 covers 13 residues. V lost 0 bases and J 6 bases, leaving 7 bases between the germline ends. Per germline, CDR1 SGHRS and CDR2 YFSETQ.